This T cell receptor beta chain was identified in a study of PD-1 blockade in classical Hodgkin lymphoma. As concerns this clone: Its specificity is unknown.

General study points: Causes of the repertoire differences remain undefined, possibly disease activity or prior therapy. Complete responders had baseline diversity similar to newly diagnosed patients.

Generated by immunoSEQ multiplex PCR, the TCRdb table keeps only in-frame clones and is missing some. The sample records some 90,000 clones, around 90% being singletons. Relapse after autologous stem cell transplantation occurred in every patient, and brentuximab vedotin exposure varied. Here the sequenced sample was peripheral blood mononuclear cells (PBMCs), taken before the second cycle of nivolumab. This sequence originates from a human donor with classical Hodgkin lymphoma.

The CDR3 sequence is CSVEGYRGQLQETQYF. In DNA form, the CDR3 reads TGCAGCGTTGAAGGGTATAGGGGACAGCTCCAAGAGACCCAGTACTTC. The chain is built from TRBV29-1 and TRBJ2-5, with 7 bases matching TRBD1. The V and J ends lost 1 base and 1 base, in that order; junction bases with no gene match: 9. The CDR3 consists of 16 residues. Germline loops: CDR1 SQVTM, CDR2 ANQGSEA.